The 8 T cell receptor beta chains given below trace back to one sample, sequenced in a study of Ad26.COV2.S vaccination and SARS-CoV-2 variants (dated by TCRdb to the early 2020s). Library method: the immunoSEQ multiplex PCR assay. This is the immuneACCESS table as TCRdb keeps it, with only in-frame sequences that have V and J called. A part of the clones is gone; compared with another copy, unresolved V genes explain less than half, and the rest is unexplained. The sample includes some 520,000 clones, with roughly 85% observed a single time. Around 13% of the sample is held by the ten biggest clonotypes. This sample's treatment or condition label indicates: 15 to 20 received Ad26.COV2.S at low or high dose, single or two shots; a few received placebo; per-sample allocation not given. For vaccine and placebo recipients, the sequenced repertoires came from samples collected on day 63 after the first injection.

The starting material was peripheral blood, obtained in a trial of Ad26.COV2.S vaccine versus placebo. Receptor source: a person between 18 and 65 years old who received the Ad26.COV2.S COVID-19 vaccine or a placebo.

The genes are TRBV7-9 and TRBJ2-3; a possible D gene is TRBD1 (6 bases). CDR1 is SEHNR and CDR2 is FQNEAQ in the germline V gene (reference sequence). V was clipped by 5 bases and J by 1 base, with 10 bases between them. The CDR3 length is 14 residues. The chain's CDR3 is CASSRQVGTDTQYF. As DNA, the CDR3 is TGTGCCAGCAGCCGACAGGTGGGCACAGATACGCAGTATTTT.

Concerning this clone itself: Other DNA sequences from this sample encode an identical CDR3 as well. V usage is TRBV4-1 and J usage is TRBJ2-1; D perhaps matches TRBD2 (6 bases). CDR1 is MGHRA, CDR2 YSYEKL, per germline. Trimming took 6 bases from V and 4 from J, leaving 13 bases between them. This CDR3 region has 14 residues. The CDR3 protein is CASSQAGNYNEQFF. Written as DNA, the CDR3 is TGCGCCAGCAGTCAGGCGGGAAATTACAATGAGCAGTTCTTC.

This chain uses TRBV19 with TRBJ2-1, with 10 nucleotides matching TRBD2. Trimming at V came to 6 bases and at J to 4 bases, leaving 9 bases not matched to a gene. The CDR3 length is 16 residues. Germline V lookup: CDR1 LNHDA, CDR2 SQIVND (reference sequence). CDR3 loop: CASSKREGLGYNEQFF. The DNA for the CDR3 is TGTGCCAGTAGCAAGCGGGAGGGCCTGGGGTACAATGAGCAGTTCTTC.

This clone appeared a few times. This chain connects TRBV30 to TRBJ2-1; possible D gene TRBD2, 5 bases. This CDR3 is built from 16 residues. CDR1 is GTSNPN, CDR2 SVGIG, per germline (reference sequence). V dropped 3 bases and J dropped 0 bases, with 15 bases sitting between them. The CDR3 sequence: CAWSMAGGVSYNEQFF. CDR3 in DNA: TGTGCCTGGAGCATGGCGGGTGGGGTCTCCTACAATGAGCAGTTCTTC.

V usage is TRBV4-1 and J usage is TRBJ2-7, with no clear D. The CDR3 has 13 residues. In germline, CDR1 is MGHRA, CDR2 YSYEKL. V was cut by 4 bases and J by 0 bases, with 7 bases left in between. The CDR3: CASSLRISYEQYF. The CDR3 region has the DNA TGCGCCAGCAGCCTTCGAATCTCCTACGAGCAGTACTTC.

This clone was picked up one time. The J gene is TRBJ2-6, the V gene TRBV28, with 7 bases fitting TRBD1. Trimming at V came to 3 bases and at J to 0 bases, leaving 5 bases not matched to a gene. The CDR3 spans 17 residues. Germline V gives CDR1 MDHEN, CDR2 SYDVKM. CDR3 in amino acids: CASSFTGVPSGANVLTF. Here the CDR3 DNA reads TGTGCCAGCAGTTTCACAGGGGTTCCCTCTGGGGCCAACGTCCTGACTTTC.

A word on this clone: Other DNA sequences in this specimen translate into the identical CDR3. The rearrangement joins TRBV28 to TRBJ2-7, with 10 bases that match TRBD2. The CDR3 spans 15 residues. The V gene end was trimmed by 5 bases and the J gene end by 0 bases; junction bases not matched to a gene: 4. Germline loops: CDR1 MDHEN, CDR2 SYDVKM. The CDR3 DNA reads as TGTGCCAGCAGTCCCAGACTAGCGGGCTCCTACGAGCAGTACTTC. The encoded protein is CASSPRLAGSYEQYF.

V usage is TRBV28 and J usage is TRBJ1-1; no clear D. The ends were cut back, 2 bases at V and 2 bases at J, with 9 bases in the middle. Germline values: CDR1 MDHEN, CDR2 SYDVKM. The CDR3 runs 14 residues. This chain's CDR3 is CASSLVAANTEAFF. CDR3 DNA: TGTGCCAGCAGTTTAGTGGCAGCTAACACTGAAGCTTTCTTT.